This T cell receptor (beta chain) was sequenced during a study of regulatory T cells in long-lasting Graves disease. V was pared by 1 base and J by 2 bases, with 14 bases between. Germline V gives CDR1 SGHTA, CDR2 FQGNSA. The CDR3 consists of 16 residues. Building the TCR beta libraries relied on iRepertoire HTBI primers, and CDR3 regions underwent Arm-PCR. TCRdb itself ran the multiplex PCR reads through MiXCR, one entry per CDR3 protein. The sample holds about 340,000 distinct CDR3 sequences; about 18% are singletons and the top ten take just under 30%. The sample holds a few counts of this clonotype. Time point defined: persistent/refractory GD, antithyroid drugs over 5 years with positive TRAb. Extracted PBMC RNA gave rise to the TCR library.

This specimen was peripheral blood mononuclear cells (PBMCs), taken when the disease was refractory, from a patient treated with antithyroid drugs. The chain employs TRBV7-2 and TRBJ2-5; perhaps TRBD2 as D (6 bases). The TCR was taken from a female donor with Graves disease. The CDR3 nucleotides are TGTGCCAGCAGCTTAGTTGGCGGGGCCCGGCAAGAGACCCAGTACTTC. The encoded protein is CASSLVGGARQETQYF.